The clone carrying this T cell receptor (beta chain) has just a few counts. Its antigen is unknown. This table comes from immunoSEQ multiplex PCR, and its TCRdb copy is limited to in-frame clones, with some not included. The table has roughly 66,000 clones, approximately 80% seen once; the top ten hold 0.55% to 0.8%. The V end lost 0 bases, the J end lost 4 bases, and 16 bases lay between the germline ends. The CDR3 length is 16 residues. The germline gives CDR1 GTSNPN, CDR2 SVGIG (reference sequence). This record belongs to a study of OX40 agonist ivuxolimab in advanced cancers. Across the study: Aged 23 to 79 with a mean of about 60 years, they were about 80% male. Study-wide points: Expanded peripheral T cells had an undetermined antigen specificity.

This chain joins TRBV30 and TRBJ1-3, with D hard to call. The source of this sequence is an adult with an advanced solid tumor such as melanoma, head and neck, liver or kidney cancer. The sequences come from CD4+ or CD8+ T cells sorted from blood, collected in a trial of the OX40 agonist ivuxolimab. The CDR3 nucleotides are TGTGCCTGGAGTGTACTCACTGGGCCCGCCGGAAACACCATATATTTT. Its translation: CAWSVLTGPAGNTIYF.